This T cell receptor beta chain was recorded in a study of cytomegalovirus exposure and HLA in healthy donors. Study outcomes and limitations: Three chains linked to CMV were shown in vitro to be specific for CMV antigens. Rarity held for most TCR sequences, but there were some public TCRs that occurred in many donors. The classifier reportedly diagnosed cytomegalovirus status with high sensitivity and specificity.

With regard to this clone: Antigen: not known.

The CDR3 is 14 residues long. Per germline, CDR1 ENHRY and CDR2 SYGVKD. V was shortened by 4 bases and J by 8 bases, with 17 bases between the two germline ends. The approximately 120-subject validation cohort, separate from the roughly 700-subject first cohort, included the donors. Data came from immunoSEQ multiplex PCR; TCRdb stores just in-frame clones and leaves some out. The sample records roughly 47,000 clones, more than 85% being singletons. This sequence was found in a woman in her late teens or twenties in good health and CMV-seronegative. Sample: PBMCs. The chain is built from TRBV10-3 and TRBJ1-2; D might be TRBD1 (6 bases). CDR3 in amino acids: CAISAPETGGGYTF. The CDR3 DNA sequence: TGTGCCATCAGTGCCCCCGAGACAGGAGGCGGCTACACCTTC.